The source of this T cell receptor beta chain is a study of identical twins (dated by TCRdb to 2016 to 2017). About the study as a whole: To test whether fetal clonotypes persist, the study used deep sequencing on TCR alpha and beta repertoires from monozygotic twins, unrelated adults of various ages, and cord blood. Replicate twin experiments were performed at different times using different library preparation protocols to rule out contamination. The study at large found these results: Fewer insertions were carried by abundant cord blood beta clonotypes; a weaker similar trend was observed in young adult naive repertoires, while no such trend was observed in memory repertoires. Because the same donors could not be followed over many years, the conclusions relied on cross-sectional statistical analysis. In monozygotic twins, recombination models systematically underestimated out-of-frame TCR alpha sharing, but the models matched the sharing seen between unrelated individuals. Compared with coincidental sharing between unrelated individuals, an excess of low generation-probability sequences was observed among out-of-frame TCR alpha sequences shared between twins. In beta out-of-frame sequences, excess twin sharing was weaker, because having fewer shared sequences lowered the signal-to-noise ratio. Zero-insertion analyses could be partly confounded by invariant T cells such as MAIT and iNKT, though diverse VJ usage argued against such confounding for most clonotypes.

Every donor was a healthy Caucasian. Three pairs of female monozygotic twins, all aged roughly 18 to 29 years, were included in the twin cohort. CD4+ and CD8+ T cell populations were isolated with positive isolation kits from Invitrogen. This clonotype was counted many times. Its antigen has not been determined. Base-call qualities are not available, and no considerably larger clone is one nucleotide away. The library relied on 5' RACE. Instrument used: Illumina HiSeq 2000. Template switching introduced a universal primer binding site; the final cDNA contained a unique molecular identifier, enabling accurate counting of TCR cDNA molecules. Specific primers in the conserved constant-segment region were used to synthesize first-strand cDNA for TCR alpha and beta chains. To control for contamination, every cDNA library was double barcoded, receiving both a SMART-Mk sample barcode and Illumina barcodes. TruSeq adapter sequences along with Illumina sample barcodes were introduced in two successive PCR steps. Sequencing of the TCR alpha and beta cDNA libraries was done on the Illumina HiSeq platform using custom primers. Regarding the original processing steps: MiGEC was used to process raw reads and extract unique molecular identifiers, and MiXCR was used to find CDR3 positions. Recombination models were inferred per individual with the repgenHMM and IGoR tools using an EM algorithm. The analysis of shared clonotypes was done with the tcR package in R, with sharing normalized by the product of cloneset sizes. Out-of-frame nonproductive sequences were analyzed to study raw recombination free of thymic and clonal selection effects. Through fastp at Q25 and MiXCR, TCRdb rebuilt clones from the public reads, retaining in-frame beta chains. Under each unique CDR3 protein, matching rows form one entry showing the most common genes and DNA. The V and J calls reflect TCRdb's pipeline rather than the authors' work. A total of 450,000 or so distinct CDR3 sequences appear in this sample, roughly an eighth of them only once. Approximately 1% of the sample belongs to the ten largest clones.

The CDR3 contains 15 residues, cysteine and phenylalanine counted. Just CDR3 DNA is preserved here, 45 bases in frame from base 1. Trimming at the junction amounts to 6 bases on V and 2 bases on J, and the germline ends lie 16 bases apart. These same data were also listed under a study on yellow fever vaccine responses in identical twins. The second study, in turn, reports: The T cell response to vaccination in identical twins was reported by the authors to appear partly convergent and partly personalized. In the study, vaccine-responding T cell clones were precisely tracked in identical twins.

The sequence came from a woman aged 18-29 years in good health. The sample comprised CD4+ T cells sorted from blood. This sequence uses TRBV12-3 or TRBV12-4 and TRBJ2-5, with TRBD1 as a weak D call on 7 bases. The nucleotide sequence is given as TGTGCCAGCAGCATGGGGCAGGGGGGTCAAGAGACCCAGTACTTC. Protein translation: CASSMGQGGQETQYF.